The 3 T cell receptor beta chains below come from one sample, sequenced in a study of CD8 T cells in Susac syndrome. An input of 0.5 to 1 ug of RNA was subjected to reverse transcription using random hexamers. TCRdb analysed the immunoSEQ multiplex PCR reads with MiXCR anew, one entry per CDR3 protein. The sample carries tens of thousands of distinct CDR3 sequences, approximately 96% recorded once. The sequencing sample was made of CD8+ T cells from PBMCs. These receptors came from a human donor with Susac syndrome.

The chain recombines TRBV6-6 with TRBJ2-7; no reliable D call. Trimming pared 7 bases from V and 5 bases from J, leaving 15 bases between. CDR1 is MNHNY, CDR2 SVGAGI, per germline (reference sequence). CDR3 length: 13 residues. CDR3 DNA: TGTGCCAGCACTATAAGGCTATTTAACGAGCAGTACTTC. Its translation: CASTIRLFNEQYF.

The rearrangement joins TRBV3-1 to TRBJ2-7; the match to TRBD1 covers 7 bases. V shed 0 bases and J 12 bases; nucleotides not matched to a gene: 8. Germline CDR1 reads LGHDT; CDR2 reads YNNKEL (reference sequence). The CDR3 totals 13 residues. The CDR3 DNA follows: TGTGCCAGCAGCCAAGACCTAGGGGGCGAGGCGTACTTC. It specifies CASSQDLGGEAYF.

This chain links TRBV5-4 with TRBJ1-1; unclear D gene. Trimming took off 4 bases at V and 2 bases at J, with 12 bases between the two ends. CDR1 SGHNT and CDR2 YYREEE come from the germline V gene (reference sequence). This CDR3 has 14 residues. CDR3 nucleotide sequence: TGTGCCAGCAGCCTGTGGGTTGACAACACTGAAGCTTTCTTT. This translates into CASSLWVDNTEAFF.